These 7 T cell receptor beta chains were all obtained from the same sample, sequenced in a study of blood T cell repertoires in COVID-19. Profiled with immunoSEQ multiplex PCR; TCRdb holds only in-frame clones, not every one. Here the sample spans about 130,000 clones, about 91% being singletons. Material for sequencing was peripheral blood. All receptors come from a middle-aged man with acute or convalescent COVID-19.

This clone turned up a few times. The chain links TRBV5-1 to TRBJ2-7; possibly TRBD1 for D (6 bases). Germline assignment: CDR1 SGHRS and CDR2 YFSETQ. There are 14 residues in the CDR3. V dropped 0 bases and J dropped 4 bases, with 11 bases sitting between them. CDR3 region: CASSLGPQGYEQYF. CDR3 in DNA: TGCGCCAGCAGCTTGGGACCTCAGGGGTACGAGCAGTACTTC.

The CDR3 bases are TGCGCCAGCAATTGGGGGAGGACCGCGGGGGCAGATACGCAGTATTTT. It is translated as CASNWGRTAGADTQYF. This rearrangement joins TRBV4-1 to TRBJ2-3, with 7 bases identical to TRBD2. This CDR3 comprises 16 residues. V dropped 7 bases and J dropped 4; count of bases not matched to a gene: 14. Germline assignment: CDR1 MGHRA and CDR2 YSYEKL.

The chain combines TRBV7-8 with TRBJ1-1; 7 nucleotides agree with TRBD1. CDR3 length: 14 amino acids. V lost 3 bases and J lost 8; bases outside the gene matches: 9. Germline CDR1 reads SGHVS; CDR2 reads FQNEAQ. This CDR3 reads CASSFSLQGLEAFF. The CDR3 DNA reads TGTGCCAGCAGCTTTTCGCTACAGGGGCTAGAAGCTTTCTTT.

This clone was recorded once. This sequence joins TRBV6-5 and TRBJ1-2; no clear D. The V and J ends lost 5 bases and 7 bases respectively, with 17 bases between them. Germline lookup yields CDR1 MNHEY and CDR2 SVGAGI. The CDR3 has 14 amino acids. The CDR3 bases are TGTGCCAGCAGTCCCCCTGGGCGAGAAGGTGGCTACACCTTC. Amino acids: CASSPPGREGGYTF.

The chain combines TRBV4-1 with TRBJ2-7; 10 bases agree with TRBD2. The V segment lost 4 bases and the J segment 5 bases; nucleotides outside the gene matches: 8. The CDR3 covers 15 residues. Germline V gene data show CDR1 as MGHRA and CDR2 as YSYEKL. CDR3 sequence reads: CASSLLAGVNNEQYF. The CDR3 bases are TGCGCCAGCAGCCTCCTAGCGGGAGTCAACAACGAGCAGTACTTC.

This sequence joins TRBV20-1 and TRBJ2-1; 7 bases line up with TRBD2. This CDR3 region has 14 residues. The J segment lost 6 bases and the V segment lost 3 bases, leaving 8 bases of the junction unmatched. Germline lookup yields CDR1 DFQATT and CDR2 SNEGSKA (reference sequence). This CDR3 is CSASTSVESNEQFF. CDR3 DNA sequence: TGCAGTGCTAGTACTAGCGTAGAGAGCAATGAGCAGTTCTTC.

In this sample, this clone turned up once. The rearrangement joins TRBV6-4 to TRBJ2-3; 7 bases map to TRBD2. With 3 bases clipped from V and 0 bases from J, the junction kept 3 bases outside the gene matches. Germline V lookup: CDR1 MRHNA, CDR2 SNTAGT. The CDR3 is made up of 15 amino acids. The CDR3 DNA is TGTGCCAGCAGTGAATATAGCGGGAGCACAGATACGCAGTATTTT. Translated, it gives CASSEYSGSTDTQYF.